The present T cell receptor (beta chain) was sequenced within a study of cytomegalovirus exposure and HLA in healthy donors. On this clone itself: Antigen specificity is unknown.

Profiled with immunoSEQ multiplex PCR; TCRdb holds only in-frame clones, not every one. The sample shows roughly 75,000 clones, around four fifths of them seen only once. Study findings and constraints: Researchers reported that three CMV-associated chains were confirmed in vitro as CMV antigen-specific.

The clonotype comes from a young man in good health and CMV-seronegative. The sample taken for sequencing was PBMCs.

The CDR3 coding sequence is TGTGCCAGCAGCCGCGGGGGGGAGGGCACAGATACGCAGTATTTT. The encoded protein is CASSRGGEGTDTQYF. This rearrangement joins TRBV7-3 to TRBJ2-3; 9 bases map to TRBD2. This CDR3 is 15 amino acids long. CDR1 is SGHTA, CDR2 FQGTGA, per germline. V dropped 5 bases and J dropped 1; count of bases not matched to a gene: 4.